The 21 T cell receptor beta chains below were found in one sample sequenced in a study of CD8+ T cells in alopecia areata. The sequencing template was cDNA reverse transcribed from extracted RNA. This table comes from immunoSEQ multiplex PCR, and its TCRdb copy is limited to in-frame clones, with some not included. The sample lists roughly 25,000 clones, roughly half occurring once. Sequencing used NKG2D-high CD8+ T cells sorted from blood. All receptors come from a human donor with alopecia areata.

This chain's CDR3 is CASSFFGELFF. CDR3 sequence (DNA): TGTGCCAGCAGTTTCTTCGGGGAGCTGTTTTTT. This chain joins TRBV27 and TRBJ2-2; D gene ambiguous. Germline loops: CDR1 MNHEY, CDR2 SMNVEV (reference sequence). V was cut by 3 bases and J by 7 bases, with 3 bases left in between. This CDR3 comprises 11 residues.

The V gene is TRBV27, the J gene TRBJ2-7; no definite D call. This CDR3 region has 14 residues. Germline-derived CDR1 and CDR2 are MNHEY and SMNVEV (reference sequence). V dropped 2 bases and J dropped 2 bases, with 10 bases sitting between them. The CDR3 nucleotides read TGTGCCAGCAGTTTACAGGCCGCTGCCTACGAGCAGTACTTC. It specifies CASSLQAAAYEQYF.

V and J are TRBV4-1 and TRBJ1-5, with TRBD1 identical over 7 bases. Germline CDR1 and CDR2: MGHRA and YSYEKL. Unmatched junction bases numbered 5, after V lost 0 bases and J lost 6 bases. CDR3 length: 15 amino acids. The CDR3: CASSQEGGGGQPQHF. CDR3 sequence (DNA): TGCGCCAGCAGCCAAGAAGGGGGCGGGGGTCAGCCCCAGCATTTT.

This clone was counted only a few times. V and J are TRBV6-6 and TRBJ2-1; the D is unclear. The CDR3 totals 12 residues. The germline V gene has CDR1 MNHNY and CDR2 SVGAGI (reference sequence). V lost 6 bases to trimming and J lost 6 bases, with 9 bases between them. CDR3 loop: CASSPISNEQFF. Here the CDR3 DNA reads TGTGCCAGCAGCCCTATTAGCAATGAGCAGTTCTTC.

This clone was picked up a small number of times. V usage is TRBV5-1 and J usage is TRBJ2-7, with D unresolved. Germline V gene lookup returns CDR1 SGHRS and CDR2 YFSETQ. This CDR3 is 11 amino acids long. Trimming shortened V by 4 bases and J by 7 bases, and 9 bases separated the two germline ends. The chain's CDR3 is CASSQDTEQYF. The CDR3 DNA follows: TGCGCCAGCAGCCAAGACACTGAGCAGTACTTC.

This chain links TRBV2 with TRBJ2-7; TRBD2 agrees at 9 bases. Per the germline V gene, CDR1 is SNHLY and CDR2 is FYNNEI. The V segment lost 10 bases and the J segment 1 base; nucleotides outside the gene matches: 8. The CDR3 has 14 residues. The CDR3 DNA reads TGTGCCACCGGTGGGCTAGCGGGATCCTACGAGCAGTACTTC. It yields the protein CATGGLAGSYEQYF.

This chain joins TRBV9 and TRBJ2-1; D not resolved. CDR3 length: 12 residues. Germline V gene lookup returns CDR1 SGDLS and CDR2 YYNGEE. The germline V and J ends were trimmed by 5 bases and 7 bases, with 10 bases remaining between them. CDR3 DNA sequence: TGTGCCAGCAGTAGTAGCTGGAATGAGCAGTTCTTC. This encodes CASSSSWNEQFF.

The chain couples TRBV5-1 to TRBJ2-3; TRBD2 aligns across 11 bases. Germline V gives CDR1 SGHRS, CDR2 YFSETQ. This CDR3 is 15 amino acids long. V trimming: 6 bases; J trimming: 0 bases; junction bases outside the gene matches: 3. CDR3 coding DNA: TGCGCCAGCATGGGACTAGCGGCTAGCACAGATACGCAGTATTTT. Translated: CASMGLAASTDTQYF.

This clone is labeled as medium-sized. CDR3 loop: CASSLEGGSWEQYF. The CDR3 DNA is TGTGCCAGCAGCTTAGAGGGTGGAAGCTGGGAGCAGTACTTC. The chain employs TRBV7-9 and TRBJ2-7; D unclear. The CDR3 contains 14 residues. The V end lost 1 base, the J end lost 7 bases, and 14 bases lay between the germline ends. Germline CDR1 is SEHNR and CDR2 is FQNEAQ (reference sequence).

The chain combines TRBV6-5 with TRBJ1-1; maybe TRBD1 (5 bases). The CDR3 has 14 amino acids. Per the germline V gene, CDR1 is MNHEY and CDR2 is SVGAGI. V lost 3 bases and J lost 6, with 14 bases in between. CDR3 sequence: CASSYLGEAAEAFF. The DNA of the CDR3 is TGTGCCAGCAGTTATTTGGGGGAGGCGGCTGAAGCTTTCTTT.

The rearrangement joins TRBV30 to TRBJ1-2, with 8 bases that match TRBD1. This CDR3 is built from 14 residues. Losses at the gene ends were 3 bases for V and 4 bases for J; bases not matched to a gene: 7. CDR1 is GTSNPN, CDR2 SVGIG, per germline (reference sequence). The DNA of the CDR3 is TGTGCCTGGAGGGGGACAGGAGGAGGCTATGGCTACACCTTC. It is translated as CAWRGTGGGYGYTF.

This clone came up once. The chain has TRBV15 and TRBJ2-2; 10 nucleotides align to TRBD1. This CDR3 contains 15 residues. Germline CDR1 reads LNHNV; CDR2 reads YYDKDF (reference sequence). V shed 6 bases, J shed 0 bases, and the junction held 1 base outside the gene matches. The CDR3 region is CATRGTGANTGELFF. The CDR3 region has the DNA TGTGCCACCAGGGGGACAGGGGCGAACACCGGGGAGCTGTTTTTT. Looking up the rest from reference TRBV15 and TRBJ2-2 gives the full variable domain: DAMVIQNPRYQVTQFGKPVTLSCSQTLNHNVMYWYQQKSSQAPKLLFHYYDKDFNNEADTPDNFQSRRPNTSFCFLDIRSPGLGDTAMYLCATRGTGANTGELFFGEGSRLTVL.

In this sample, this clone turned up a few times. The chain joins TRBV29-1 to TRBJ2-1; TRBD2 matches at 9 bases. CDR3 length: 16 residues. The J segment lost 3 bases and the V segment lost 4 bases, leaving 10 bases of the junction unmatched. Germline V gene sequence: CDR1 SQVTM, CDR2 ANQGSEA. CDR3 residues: CSVVLFTSGYYNEQFF. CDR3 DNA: TGCAGCGTTGTCCTCTTTACTAGCGGGTACTACAATGAGCAGTTCTTC.

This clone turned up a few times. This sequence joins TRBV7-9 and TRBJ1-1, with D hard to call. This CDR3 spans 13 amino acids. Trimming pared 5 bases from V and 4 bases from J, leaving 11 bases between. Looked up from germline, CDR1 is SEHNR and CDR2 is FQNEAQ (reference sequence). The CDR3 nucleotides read TGTGCCAGCAGCCGAGTTGGGCCCACTGAAGCTTTCTTT. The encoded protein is CASSRVGPTEAFF.

CDR3 nucleotide sequence: TGTGCCAGCAGCTTAGAGGGGAACTGGAACACAGATACGCAGTATTTT. Translation: CASSLEGNWNTDTQYF. The rearrangement uses TRBV11-2 and TRBJ2-3; no clear D. CDR1 and CDR2 (germline): SGHAT, FQNNGV. V was cut by 0 bases and J by 2 bases, with 12 bases left in between. The CDR3 extends over 16 amino acids.

CDR3 in amino acids: CASSTYADGREGNEQFF. The CDR3 DNA sequence: TGTGCCAGCAGCACATACGCGGATGGACGTGAGGGGAATGAGCAGTTCTTC. The V gene is TRBV13, the J gene TRBJ2-1, with D possibly being TRBD1 or TRBD2 (5 bases each). The V gene's germline CDR1 is PRHDT and CDR2 FYEKMQ (reference sequence). This CDR3 spans 17 amino acids. With 5 bases removed from V and 7 bases from J, the gap between germline ends came to 24 bases. The full variable domain, with the rest looked up from reference TRBV13 and TRBJ2-1, is AAGVIQSPRHLIKEKRETATLKCYPIPRHDTVYWYQQGPGQDPQFLISFYEKMQSDKGSIPDRFSAQQFSDYHSELNMSSLELGDSALYFCASSTYADGREGNEQFFGPGTRLTVL.

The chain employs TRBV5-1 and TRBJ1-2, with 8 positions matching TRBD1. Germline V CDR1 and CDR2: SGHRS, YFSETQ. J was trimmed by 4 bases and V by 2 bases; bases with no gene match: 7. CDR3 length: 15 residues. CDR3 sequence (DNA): TGCGCCAGCAGCTTCCGACAGGGGATCGGCTATGGCTACACCTTC. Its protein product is CASSFRQGIGYGYTF.

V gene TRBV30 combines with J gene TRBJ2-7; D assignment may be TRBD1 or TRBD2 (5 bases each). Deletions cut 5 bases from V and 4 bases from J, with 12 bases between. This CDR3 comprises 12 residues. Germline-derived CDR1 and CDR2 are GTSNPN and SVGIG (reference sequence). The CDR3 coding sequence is TGTGCCTGGGAGACCGGGGCTTACGAGCAGTACTTC. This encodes CAWETGAYEQYF.

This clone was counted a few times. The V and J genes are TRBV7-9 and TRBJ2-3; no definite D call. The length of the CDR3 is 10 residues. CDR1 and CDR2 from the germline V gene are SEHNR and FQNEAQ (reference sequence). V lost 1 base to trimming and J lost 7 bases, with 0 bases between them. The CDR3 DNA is TGTGCCAGCAGCTTAGATACGCAGTATTTT. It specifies CASSLDTQYF.

CDR3 amino acids: CASSPRGGANYGYTF. Here the CDR3 DNA reads TGTGCCAGCAGCCCCCGTGGGGGAGCTAACTATGGCTACACCTTC. The chain employs TRBV27 and TRBJ1-2, with D maybe TRBD1 (5 bases). This CDR3 spans 15 amino acids. V was shortened by 6 bases and J by 0 bases, with 14 bases between the two germline ends. In germline, CDR1 is MNHEY, CDR2 SMNVEV (reference sequence).

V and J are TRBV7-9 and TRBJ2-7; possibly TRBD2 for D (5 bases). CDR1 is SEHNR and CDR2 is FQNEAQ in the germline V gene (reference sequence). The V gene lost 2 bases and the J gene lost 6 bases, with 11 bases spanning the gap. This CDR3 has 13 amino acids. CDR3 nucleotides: TGTGCCAGCAGCTTACCCGGGATTCGCGAGCAGTACTTC. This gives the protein CASSLPGIREQYF.